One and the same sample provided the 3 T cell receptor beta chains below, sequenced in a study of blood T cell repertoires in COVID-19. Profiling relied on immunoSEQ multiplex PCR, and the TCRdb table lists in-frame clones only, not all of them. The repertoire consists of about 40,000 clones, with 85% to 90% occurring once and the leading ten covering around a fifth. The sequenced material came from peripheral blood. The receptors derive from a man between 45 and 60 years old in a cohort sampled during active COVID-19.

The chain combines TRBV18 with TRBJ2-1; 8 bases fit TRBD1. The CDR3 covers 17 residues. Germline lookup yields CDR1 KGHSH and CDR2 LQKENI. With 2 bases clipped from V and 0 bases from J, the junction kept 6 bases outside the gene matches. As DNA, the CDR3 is TGTGCCAGCTCACCAGAGGGACAGGCGAGCTCCTACAATGAGCAGTTCTTC. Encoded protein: CASSPEGQASSYNEQFF.

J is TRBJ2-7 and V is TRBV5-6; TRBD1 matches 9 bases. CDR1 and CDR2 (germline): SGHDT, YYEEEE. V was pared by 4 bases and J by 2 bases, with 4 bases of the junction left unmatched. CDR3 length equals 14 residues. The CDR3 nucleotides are TGTGCCAGCAGCCCCGGGACAGGGCCCTACGAGCAGTACTTC. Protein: CASSPGTGPYEQYF.

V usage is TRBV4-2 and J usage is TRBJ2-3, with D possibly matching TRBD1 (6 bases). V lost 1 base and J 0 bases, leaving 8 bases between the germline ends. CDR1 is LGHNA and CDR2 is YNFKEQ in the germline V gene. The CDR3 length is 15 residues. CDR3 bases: TGTGCCAGCAGCCAAGCAGGGGACAGCACAGATACGCAGTATTTT. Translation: CASSQAGDSTDTQYF.